This section outlines one TCR beta chain sequence together with its context. As yet, its antigen is unknown. The data stem from a study of cytomegalovirus exposure and HLA in healthy donors. Researchers ran the PCR with 60 Vbeta and 13 Jbeta primers. Clones were read by immunoSEQ multiplex PCR, and TCRdb kept only the in-frame ones, dropping some. The profile shows about 160,000 clones, roughly 82% of them singletons. Study results and limitations: Specific recognition of CMV antigens was confirmed in vitro for three chains (all CMV-associated). Another analysis was done later, and it associated around 17,000 TCR beta sequences with HLA alleles at 0.05 false discovery rate. Presence/absence analyses took donor sequencing depth as roughly uniform.

The CDR3 sequence is 14 residues long. Trimming cost V 2 bases and J 0 bases, with 8 bases left between them. Looked up from germline, CDR1 is MNHNS and CDR2 is SASEGT. The chain is built from TRBV6-1 and TRBJ2-7; the D is unclear. This sequence originates from a man aged 50 to 59 in good health and CMV-seropositive. Sequencing was carried out using PBMCs. CDR3 sequence: CASSENQASYEQYF. CDR3 coding DNA: TGTGCCAGCAGTGAAAACCAGGCCTCCTACGAGCAGTACTTC.